Listed below are T cell receptor beta chains from one sample, sequenced in a study of T cell repertoires in cytomegalovirus infection. TCRdb re-called the reads with MiXCR, one entry per CDR3 protein. The sample contains around 180,000 distinct CDR3 sequences, roughly 19% of which appear only once. Sequencing used PBMCs. These TCRs come from a human donor in good health (CMV status not recorded). Some clones in this sample may be carry-over from other donors' samples. Both conserved end residues are part of each CDR3. Fields, in order: D gene, J gene, V gene, clone size, CDR3 protein. A D gene is named only where the DNA matches it firmly. Rows may omit the clone size; those that give it use once, few, many or a size class.

D: -
J: TRBJ1-2
V: TRBV28
size: few
CDR3: CASSGGSYGYTF

D: -
J: TRBJ1-1
V: TRBV20-1
size: -
CDR3: CSARDLYSPTEAFF

D: -
J: TRBJ1-1
V: TRBV7-9
size: few
CDR3: CASSEGAVGRLNTEAFF

D: -
J: TRBJ2-2
V: TRBV6-4
size: many
CDR3: CASSDTNTGELFF

D: -
J: TRBJ1-1
V: TRBV6-5
size: few
CDR3: CASRRVQGPSGTEAFF

D: -
J: TRBJ1-1
V: TRBV5-1
size: few
CDR3: CASSRSGFHTEAFF

D: -
J: TRBJ1-4
V: TRBV6-6
size: once
CDR3: CASRGPANEKLFF

D: TRBD1
J: TRBJ1-5
V: TRBV4-3
size: -
CDR3: CASSPYGQERNQPQHF

D: -
J: TRBJ2-2
V: TRBV11-2
size: -
CDR3: CASRVSGFTGELFF

D: TRBD1
J: TRBJ2-1
V: TRBV12-3/TRBV12-4
size: -
CDR3: CASSIRSTGGPYNEQFF

D: -
J: TRBJ1-2
V: TRBV19
size: -
CDR3: CASSRGSDNYGYTF

D: -
J: TRBJ1-1
V: TRBV7-2
size: many
CDR3: CASSTTGFVPEAFF

D: -
J: TRBJ2-2
V: TRBV12-3/TRBV12-4
size: -
CDR3: CASSLAPGELFF

D: TRBD1
J: TRBJ1-5
V: TRBV11-2
size: many
CDR3: CASSLGGTAHQPQHF

D: -
J: TRBJ1-2
V: TRBV12-3/TRBV12-4
size: few
CDR3: CASSLGGVNGYTF

D: -
J: TRBJ2-7
V: TRBV7-3
size: -
CDR3: CASSLTRQEIYEQYF

D: TRBD1
J: TRBJ1-5
V: TRBV28
size: many
CDR3: CASSSHAGGGNQPQHF

D: TRBD2
J: TRBJ2-1
V: TRBV5-1
size: few
CDR3: CASSYLSGGSYNEQFF

D: -
J: TRBJ2-7
V: TRBV29-1
size: few
CDR3: CSVSDRSYEQYF

D: -
J: TRBJ1-4
V: TRBV7-2
size: many
CDR3: CASSQWTTPNEKLFF

D: -
J: TRBJ1-2
V: TRBV12-3/TRBV12-4
size: -
CDR3: CASSLSWDFGGYTF

D: -
J: TRBJ1-5
V: TRBV29-1
size: few
CDR3: CSVDGKASQPQHF

D: -
J: TRBJ1-1
V: TRBV7-9
size: -
CDR3: CASSLERSMNTEAFF

D: -
J: TRBJ2-5
V: TRBV24-1
size: -
CDR3: CATSETDPYQETQYF

D: -
J: TRBJ1-2
V: TRBV5-1
size: -
CDR3: CASSLGQGGGGYTF

D: -
J: TRBJ1-1
V: TRBV7-8
size: many
CDR3: CASSPDSLQEAFF

D: -
J: TRBJ2-1
V: TRBV11-3
size: few
CDR3: CASSQWGPDNEQFF

D: -
J: TRBJ1-1
V: TRBV7-8
size: -
CDR3: CASSSTGYLEAFF

D: -
J: TRBJ2-2
V: TRBV7-6
size: -
CDR3: CASSHAPAANTGELFF

D: -
J: TRBJ2-1
V: TRBV7-4
size: -
CDR3: CASSFSPAGNEQFF

D: -
J: TRBJ2-1
V: TRBV30
size: -
CDR3: CAWSVSLASTYNEQFF

D: -
J: TRBJ1-1
V: TRBV5-5
size: -
CDR3: CASSLELSNTEAFF

D: TRBD2
J: TRBJ2-3
V: TRBV29-1
size: -
CDR3: CSVDSGASTDTQYF

D: -
J: TRBJ1-1
V: TRBV10-3
size: many
CDR3: CAISDLGVGTEAFF

D: -
J: TRBJ1-1
V: TRBV12-3/TRBV12-4
size: many
CDR3: CASSLPPTEAFF

D: -
J: TRBJ2-1
V: TRBV24-1
size: -
CDR3: CATSDQISGSDNEQFF

D: -
J: TRBJ2-3
V: TRBV10-3
size: -
CDR3: CAIGRDTDTQYF

D: -
J: TRBJ2-3
V: TRBV7-2
size: few
CDR3: CASRGGARGRDTQYF

D: TRBD2
J: TRBJ2-2
V: TRBV6-2/TRBV6-3
size: few
CDR3: CASSYSGGISNTGELFF